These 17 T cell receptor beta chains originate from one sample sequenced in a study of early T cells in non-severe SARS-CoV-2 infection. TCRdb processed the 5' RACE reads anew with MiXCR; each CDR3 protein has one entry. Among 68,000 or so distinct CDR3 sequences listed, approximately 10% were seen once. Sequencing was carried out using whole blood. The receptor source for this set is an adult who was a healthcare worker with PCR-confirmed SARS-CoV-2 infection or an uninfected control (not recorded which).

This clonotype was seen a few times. Written as DNA, the CDR3 is TGTGCCAGCAGCCGGGGACTAGCGGGAGGGCCGGTCAGGAATGAGCAGTTCTTC. This translates into CASSRGLAGGPVRNEQFF. The chain employs TRBV3-1 and TRBJ2-1, with TRBD2 matching over 16 bases. J gave up 7 bases and V 4 bases, and 10 bases lay outside the gene matches. CDR3 length equals 18 residues. Per germline, CDR1 LGHDT and CDR2 YNNKEL (reference sequence).

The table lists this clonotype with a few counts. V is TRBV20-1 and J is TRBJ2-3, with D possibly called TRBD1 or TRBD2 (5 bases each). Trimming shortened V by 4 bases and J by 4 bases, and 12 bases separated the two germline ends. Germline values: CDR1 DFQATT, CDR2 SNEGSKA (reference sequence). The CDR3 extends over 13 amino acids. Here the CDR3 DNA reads TGCAGTGCTATAGGGGAGACGGCAGATACGCAGTATTTT. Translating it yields CSAIGETADTQYF.

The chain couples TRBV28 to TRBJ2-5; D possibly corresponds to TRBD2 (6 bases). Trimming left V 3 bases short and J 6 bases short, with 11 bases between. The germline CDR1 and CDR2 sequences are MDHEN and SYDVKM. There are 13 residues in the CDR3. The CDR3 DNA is TGTGCCAGCAGTTTGGGACTCGCGCAGACCCAGTACTTC. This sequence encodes CASSLGLAQTQYF.

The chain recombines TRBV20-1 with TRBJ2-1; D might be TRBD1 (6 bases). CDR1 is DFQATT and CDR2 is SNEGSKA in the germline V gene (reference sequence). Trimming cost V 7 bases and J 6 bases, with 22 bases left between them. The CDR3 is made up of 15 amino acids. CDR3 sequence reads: CSGAGTPISVNEQFF. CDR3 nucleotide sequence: TGCAGTGGCGCCGGGACACCAATCTCGGTCAATGAGCAGTTCTTC.

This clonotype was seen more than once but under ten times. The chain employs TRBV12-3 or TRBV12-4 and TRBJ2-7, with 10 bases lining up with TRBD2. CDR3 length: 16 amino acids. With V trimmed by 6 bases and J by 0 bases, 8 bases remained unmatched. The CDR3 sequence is CASSPWTSGHSYEQYF. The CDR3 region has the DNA TGTGCCAGCAGCCCATGGACTAGCGGACACTCCTACGAGCAGTACTTC.

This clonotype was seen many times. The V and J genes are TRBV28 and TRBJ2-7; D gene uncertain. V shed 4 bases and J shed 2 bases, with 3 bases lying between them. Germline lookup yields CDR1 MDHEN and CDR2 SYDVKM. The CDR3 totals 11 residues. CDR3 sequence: CASSSPYEQYF. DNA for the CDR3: TGTGCCAGCAGTTCCCCCTACGAGCAGTACTTC.

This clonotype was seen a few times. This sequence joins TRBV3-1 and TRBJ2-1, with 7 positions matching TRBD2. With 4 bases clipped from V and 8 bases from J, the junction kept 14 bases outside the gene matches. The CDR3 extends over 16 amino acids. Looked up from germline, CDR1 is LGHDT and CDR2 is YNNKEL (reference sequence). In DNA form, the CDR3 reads TGTGCCAGCAGCCCCAGTGGGGGGAGGGCCGTCTATGAGCAGTTCTTC. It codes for CASSPSGGRAVYEQFF.

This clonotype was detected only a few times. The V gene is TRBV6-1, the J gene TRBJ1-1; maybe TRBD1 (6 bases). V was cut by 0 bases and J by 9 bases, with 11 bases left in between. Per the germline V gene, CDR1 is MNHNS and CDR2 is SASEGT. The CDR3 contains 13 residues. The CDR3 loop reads CASSEAPDRQAFF. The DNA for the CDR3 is TGTGCCAGCAGTGAAGCCCCGGACAGACAAGCTTTCTTT.

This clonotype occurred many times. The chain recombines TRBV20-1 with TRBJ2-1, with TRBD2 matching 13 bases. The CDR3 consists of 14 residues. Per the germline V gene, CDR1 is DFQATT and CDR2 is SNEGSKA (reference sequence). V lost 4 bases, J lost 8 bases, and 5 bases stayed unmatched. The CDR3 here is CSATGLAGKDEQFF. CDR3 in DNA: TGCAGTGCTACGGGACTAGCGGGAAAGGATGAGCAGTTCTTC.

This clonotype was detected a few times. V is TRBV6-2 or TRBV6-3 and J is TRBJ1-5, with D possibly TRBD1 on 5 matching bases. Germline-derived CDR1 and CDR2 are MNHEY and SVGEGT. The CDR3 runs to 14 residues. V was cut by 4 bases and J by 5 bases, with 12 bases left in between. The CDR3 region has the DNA TGTGCCAGCAGTTTTCGCAGGGTTGATCAGCCCCAGCATTTT. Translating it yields CASSFRRVDQPQHF.

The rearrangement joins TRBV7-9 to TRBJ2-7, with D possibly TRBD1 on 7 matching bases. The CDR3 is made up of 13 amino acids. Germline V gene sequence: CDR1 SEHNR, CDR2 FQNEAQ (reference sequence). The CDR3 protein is CATAGTDKVEQYF. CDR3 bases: TGTGCTACTGCGGGGACAGATAAAGTGGAGCAGTACTTC.

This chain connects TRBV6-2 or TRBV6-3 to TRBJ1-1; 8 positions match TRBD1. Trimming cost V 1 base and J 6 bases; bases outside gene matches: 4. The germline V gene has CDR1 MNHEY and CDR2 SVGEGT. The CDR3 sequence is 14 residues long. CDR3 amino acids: CASSYWTGRAEAFF. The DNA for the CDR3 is TGTGCCAGCAGTTACTGGACAGGGCGGGCTGAAGCTTTCTTT.

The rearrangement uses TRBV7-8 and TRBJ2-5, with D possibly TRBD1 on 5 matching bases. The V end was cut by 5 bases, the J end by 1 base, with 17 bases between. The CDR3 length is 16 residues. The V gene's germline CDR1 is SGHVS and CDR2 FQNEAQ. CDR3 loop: CASSHRIPTVQETQYF. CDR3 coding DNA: TGTGCCAGCAGCCACAGAATACCGACAGTCCAAGAGACCCAGTACTTC.

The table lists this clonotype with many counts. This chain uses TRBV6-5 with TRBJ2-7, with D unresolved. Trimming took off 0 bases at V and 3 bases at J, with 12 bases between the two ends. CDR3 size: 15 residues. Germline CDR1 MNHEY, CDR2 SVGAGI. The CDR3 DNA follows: TGTGCCAGCAGTTACTCGACATTAGGCAGCTACGAGCAGTACTTC. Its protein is CASSYSTLGSYEQYF.

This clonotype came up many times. Here the CDR3 DNA reads TGTGCCAGCAGCTTAGAGGACCAAGGAGATACGCAGTATTTT. Its translation is CASSLEDQGDTQYF. The chain couples TRBV5-4 to TRBJ2-3; D is uncertain. Looked up from germline, CDR1 is SGHNT and CDR2 is YYREEE (reference sequence). Trimming shortened V by 2 bases and J by 5 bases, and 12 bases separated the two germline ends. This CDR3 has 14 residues.

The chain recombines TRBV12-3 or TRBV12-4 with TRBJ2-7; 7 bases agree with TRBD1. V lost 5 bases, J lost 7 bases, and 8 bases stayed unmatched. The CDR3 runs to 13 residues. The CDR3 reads CASSIPATGEQYF. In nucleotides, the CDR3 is TGTGCCAGCAGTATTCCGGCGACAGGGGAGCAGTACTTC.

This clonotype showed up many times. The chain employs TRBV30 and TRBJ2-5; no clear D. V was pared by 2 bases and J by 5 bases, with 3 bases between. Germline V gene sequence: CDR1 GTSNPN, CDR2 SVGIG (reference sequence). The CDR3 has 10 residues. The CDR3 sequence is CAWSRETQYF. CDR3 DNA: TGTGCCTGGAGTCGGGAGACCCAGTACTTC. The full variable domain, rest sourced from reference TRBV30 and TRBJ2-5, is SQTIHQWPATLVQPVGSPLSLECTVEGTSNPNLYWYRQAAGRGLQLLFYSVGIGQISSEVPQNLSASRPQDRQFILSSKKLLLSDSGFYLCAWSRETQYFGPGTRLLVL.